This TCR beta chain was documented in a study of cytomegalovirus exposure and HLA in healthy donors. The PCR made use of 60 Vbeta and 13 Jbeta primers. The table came from immunoSEQ multiplex PCR; TCRdb's copy has only in-frame clones and leaves some out. The table records 130,000 or so clones, 75% to 90% of them present only once. Study findings and constraints: A later analysis found common viral pathogens apparently linked to several of the most significant clusters. Among immune exposure information, only CMV serostatus was available. The study listed 150 to 200 cytomegalovirus-associated TCR beta chains.

V dropped 0 bases and J dropped 3; count of bases not matched to a gene: 8. Germline-derived CDR1 and CDR2 are MGHRA and YSYEKL. The CDR3 has 16 residues. Only one count was recorded for this clone. Its matching antigen is unknown. Donors sampled were nominally healthy, though unrecorded immune exposures were likely. The chain uses TRBV4-1 and TRBJ2-7; 7 bases map to TRBD1. The origin of this receptor is a man under 40 in good health and CMV-seronegative. Sequencing was performed on PBMCs. Here the CDR3 DNA reads TGCGCCAGCAGCCAAGATTTGAAGGGGGCCTACTACGAGCAGTACTTC. This sequence encodes CASSQDLKGAYYEQYF.